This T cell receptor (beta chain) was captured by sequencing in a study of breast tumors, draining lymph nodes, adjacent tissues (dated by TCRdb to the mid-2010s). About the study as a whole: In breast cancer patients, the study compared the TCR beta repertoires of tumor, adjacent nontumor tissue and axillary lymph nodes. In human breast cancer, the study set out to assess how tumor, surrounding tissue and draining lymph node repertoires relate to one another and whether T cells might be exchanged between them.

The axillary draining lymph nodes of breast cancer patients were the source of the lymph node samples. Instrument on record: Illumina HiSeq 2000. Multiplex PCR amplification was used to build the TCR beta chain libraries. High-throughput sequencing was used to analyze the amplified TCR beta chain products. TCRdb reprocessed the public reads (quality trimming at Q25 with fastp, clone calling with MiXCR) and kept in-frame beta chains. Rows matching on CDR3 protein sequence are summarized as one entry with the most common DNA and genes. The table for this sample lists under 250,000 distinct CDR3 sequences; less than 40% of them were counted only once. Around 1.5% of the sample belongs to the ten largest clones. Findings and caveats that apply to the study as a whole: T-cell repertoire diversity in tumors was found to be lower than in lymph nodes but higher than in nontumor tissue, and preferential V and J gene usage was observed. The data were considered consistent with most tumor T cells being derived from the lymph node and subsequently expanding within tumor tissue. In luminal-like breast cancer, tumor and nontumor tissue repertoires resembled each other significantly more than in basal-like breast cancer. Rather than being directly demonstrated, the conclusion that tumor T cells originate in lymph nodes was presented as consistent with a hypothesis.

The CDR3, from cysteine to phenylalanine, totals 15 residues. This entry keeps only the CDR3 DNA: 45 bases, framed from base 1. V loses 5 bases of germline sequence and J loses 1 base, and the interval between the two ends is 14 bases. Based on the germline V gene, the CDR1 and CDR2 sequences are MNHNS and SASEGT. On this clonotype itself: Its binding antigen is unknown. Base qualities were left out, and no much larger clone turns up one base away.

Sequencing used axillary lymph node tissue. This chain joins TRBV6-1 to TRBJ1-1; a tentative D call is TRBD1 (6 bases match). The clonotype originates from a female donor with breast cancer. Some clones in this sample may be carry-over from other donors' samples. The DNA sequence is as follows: TGTGCCAGCAGTAAACGGGGGGGCGGGAACACTGAAGCTTTCTTT. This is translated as CASSKRGGGNTEAFF.